This T cell receptor (beta chain) was found in a study of T cell changes during pregnancy in multiple sclerosis. Some clones are missing from TCRdb's copy, which holds only in-frame ones; the method was immunoSEQ multiplex PCR. This table has tens of thousands of clones, 85% to 95% appearing once. The junction had 2 bases not matched to a gene; V was cut back by 1 base and J by 4 bases. The CDR3 consists of 15 residues. Germline V gene lookup returns CDR1 SEHNR and CDR2 FQNEAQ (reference sequence). Sequences were derived from peripheral blood, sampled in the third trimester of pregnancy. This TCR derives from a female donor in good health, enrolled as a control in a pregnancy study. The chain carries TRBV7-9 and TRBJ1-5; 9 bases are shared with TRBD1. The CDR3 sequence is CASSLGDRANQPQHF. Here the CDR3 DNA reads TGTGCCAGCAGCTTAGGGGACAGGGCTAATCAGCCCCAGCATTTT.